This TCR beta chain was observed in a study of shared clonotypes between healthy human individuals. About this clone itself: Different DNA sequences within this sample yield the same CDR3.

Original methodology: For the immunoSEQ data, sequences were junction-only without quality scores, so filtering differed. TCRdb's table, derived via immunoSEQ multiplex PCR, lists solely in-frame clones and lacks some. D and trimming come from the DNA, and the V and J calls and clone size come from that table. The data contain hundreds of thousands of clones, 73% of them singletons. V lost 6 bases to trimming and J lost 3 bases; unmatched junction nucleotides: 3. This CDR3 has 12 residues. Germline V gene data show CDR1 as SQVTM and CDR2 as ANQGSEA. The chain has TRBV29-1 and TRBJ2-5; 8 nucleotides align to TRBD2. This sequence was found in a woman in her 30s in good health. The sequenced sample was memory CD4+ T cells sorted from blood. Stated subset: CD45RA-negative fraction. CDR3 in amino acids: CSVRGGEETQYF. CDR3 nucleotides: TGCAGCGTCCGGGGGGGGGAAGAGACCCAGTACTTC.